A single sample is the source of the 23 T cell receptor beta chains below, sequenced in a study of tumor-infiltrating lymphocytes in primary liver carcinoma. TCR beta cDNA was reverse-transcribed from approximately 0.45 ug of total RNA. The reaction used a constant-region primer and ProtoScript II reverse transcriptase. The TCR beta library was amplified through three nested multiplex PCR rounds in a modified ARM-PCR procedure. Running roughly 10 cycles apiece, the first two PCR rounds relied on TRBV1-TRBV30 forward primers together with a C-beta reverse primer. TCRdb reprocessed the multiplex PCR reads with MiXCR, giving one entry per CDR3 protein. Of hundreds of thousands of distinct CDR3 sequences in the sample, 50% to 70% were seen once. Unsorted whole blood supplied the RNA, and germline DNA was extracted too. Sequences were obtained from peripheral blood. Receptor source: a man in his forties with primary liver carcinoma and hepatitis B virus infection.

In regard to this clonotype: One junction end disagrees with the germline gene, perhaps due to a read error. V usage is TRBV6-2 or TRBV6-3 and J usage is TRBJ2-1, with 10 nucleotides matching TRBD2. The CDR3 covers 16 residues. In germline, CDR1 is MNHEY, CDR2 SVGEGT. The CDR3 DNA reads TGTGCCAGCAGGCCTCCAGCGGGAGGGAAGTTAGCTGAGCGGTTCTTC. It translates to CASRPPAGGKLAERFF.

On this clonotype: A much larger clone lies one base from this, so it may be a read error. V and J are TRBV6-1 and TRBJ1-2; maybe TRBD1 (5 bases). The CDR3 length is 15 residues. Germline V gene lookup returns CDR1 MNHNS and CDR2 SASEGT. For the CDR3, the DNA is TGTGTCAGCCGAGTGCGATTGGGGCCAGACTATGGCTACACCTTC. Amino acids: CVSRVRLGPDYGYTF.

This clonotype is a singleton in its sample. The J gene is TRBJ2-5, the V gene TRBV4-1, with unresolved D. The CDR3 is 11 residues long. Deletions cut 10 bases from V and 4 bases from J, with 10 bases between. Germline V CDR1 and CDR2: MGHRA, YSYEKL. The CDR3 DNA follows: TGCGCCACCAACCAAGGAGAGACCCAGTACTTC. Amino acids: CATNQGETQYF.

This chain links TRBV6-1 with TRBJ2-7, with D tentatively TRBD2 (6 bases). The V gene lost 8 bases and the J gene lost 2 bases, with 10 bases spanning the gap. This CDR3 contains 12 residues. Germline V gene lookup returns CDR1 MNHNS and CDR2 SASEGT. The CDR3 protein is CASGEETYEQYF. CDR3 nucleotide sequence: TGTGCCAGCGGGGAGGAAACCTACGAGCAGTACTTC.

Details on this clonotype: Being one base from a much bigger clone, this may be a read error. The V gene is TRBV6-2 or TRBV6-3, the J gene TRBJ1-1; the D is unclear. This CDR3 region has 12 residues. The germline CDR1 and CDR2 sequences are MNHEY and SVGEGT. Trimming removed 8 bases at V and 5 bases at J, with 12 bases between. DNA of the CDR3: TGTGCCAGCGGGCGGACTGGGACTGAAGCTTTCTTT. It is translated as CASGRTGTEAFF.

For this clonotype: This may come from a read error, since a much larger clone is one base off. The chain uses TRBV6-2 or TRBV6-3 and TRBJ2-1; D possibly corresponds to TRBD2 (5 bases). CDR3 length equals 15 residues. In germline, CDR1 is MNHEY, CDR2 SVGEGT. V was shortened by 6 bases and J by 5 bases, with 17 bases between the two germline ends. The CDR3 here is CASSPARVKHNEQFF. The CDR3 DNA reads as TGTGCCAGCAGCCCTGCGAGGGTAAAGCACAATGAGCAGTTCTTC.

J is TRBJ1-6 and V is TRBV6-4; no clear D. In germline, CDR1 is MRHNA, CDR2 SNTAGT. The V end lost 10 bases, the J end lost 4 bases, and 14 bases lay between the germline ends. The CDR3 loop spans 14 amino acids. CDR3 coding DNA: TGTGCCACCTCGGACGGAAATTATAATTCACCCCTCCACTTT. This sequence encodes CATSDGNYNSPLHF.

This clonotype was seen more than once but under ten times. The V call is TRBV7-8, the J call TRBJ2-1; TRBD2 matches 7 bases. J lost 4 bases, V lost 5 bases, and 11 bases had no gene match. This CDR3 comprises 16 residues. Germline V gene lookup returns CDR1 SGHVS and CDR2 FQNEAQ. The CDR3 bases are TGTGCCAGCAGCGAATGGGGCCAGGGAGGGTACAATGAGCAGTTCTTC. Encoded protein: CASSEWGQGGYNEQFF.

Note on this clonotype: A much larger clone lies a single base off, so this may be a read error. This chain links TRBV12-3 or TRBV12-4 with TRBJ1-2; TRBD1 might be the D (5 bases). The CDR3 runs to 14 residues. V was cut by 2 bases and J by 10 bases, with 17 bases left in between. The CDR3 loop is CASSLRGGGRDYTF. The CDR3 bases are TGTGCCAGCAGTTTAAGGGGTGGCGGGCGTGACTACACCTTC.

In regard to this clonotype: Germline is not matched at one junction end, which may reflect a read error. This chain joins TRBV6-6 and TRBJ1-5; TRBD1 might be the D (6 bases). The CDR3 is 14 amino acids. CDR1 and CDR2 (germline): MNHNY, SVGAGI (reference sequence). The CDR3 region is CVSNARQANRPQHF. The CDR3, as DNA: TGTGTCAGCAATGCCCGACAGGCGAATCGGCCCCAGCATTTT.

V and J are TRBV2 and TRBJ2-1; D call uncertain. Germline lookup yields CDR1 SNHLY and CDR2 FYNNEI. The length of the CDR3 is 14 residues. V lost 8 bases to trimming and J lost 0 bases, with 11 bases between them. The CDR3 DNA follows: TGTGCCAGCGGAACTATGAGCTCCTACAATGAGCAGTTCTTC. Amino acids: CASGTMSSYNEQFF.

Worth noting for this clonotype: A much larger clone differs by one base, so this may be a read error. The chain uses TRBV6-1 and TRBJ2-1, with TRBD1 as a possible D gene (5 bases). The CDR3 runs 14 residues. CDR1 is MNHNS and CDR2 is SASEGT in the germline V gene. With 1 base removed from V and 9 bases from J, the gap between germline ends came to 13 bases. CDR3 in amino acids: CASSEDKGRGEQFF. CDR3 sequence (DNA): TGTGCCAGCAGTGAAGACAAGGGGCGTGGTGAGCAGTTCTTC.

Turning to this clonotype: A single base separates this from a much larger clone, so it may be a read error. This rearrangement joins TRBV5-5 to TRBJ2-7; D might be TRBD1 (6 bases). Germline V gives CDR1 SGHKS, CDR2 YYEKEE (reference sequence). This CDR3 is 13 amino acids long. Trimming shortened V by 7 bases and J by 3 bases, and 14 bases separated the two germline ends. CDR3 loop: CASAVTGFYEQYF. As DNA, the CDR3 is TGTGCCAGCGCGGTGACAGGCTTCTACGAGCAGTACTTC.

About this clonotype: A read error is likely, as this CDR3 ends without the conserved phenylalanine or tryptophan. The chain uses TRBV6-5 and TRBJ2-1; 9 bases agree with TRBD1. With 10 bases clipped from V and 7 bases from J, the junction kept 5 bases outside the gene matches. The CDR3 sequence is 12 residues long. CDR1 MNHEY and CDR2 SVGAGI come from the germline V gene. The CDR3 protein is CANRQGGNEQFI. CDR3 coding DNA: TGTGCCAACAGACAGGGGGGGAATGAGCAGTTCATC.

With respect to this clonotype: One end of the junction does not line up with germline, which may come from a read error. V gene TRBV5-5 combines with J gene TRBJ2-3, with 10 bases fitting TRBD1. The CDR3 runs 17 residues. CDR1 and CDR2 (germline): SGHKS, YYEKEE (reference sequence). CDR3 DNA sequence: TGTGCCAGCAGCCGTGGAGCCGTGACAGGGGGCACAGATACGCAATATTTT. Translation: CASSRGAVTGGTDTQYF.

On this clonotype: The junction and the germline gene differ at one end; a read error may be behind it. This sequence joins TRBV11-2 and TRBJ2-5; D is tentatively TRBD1 or TRBD2 (5 bases each). The CDR3 runs 15 residues. Germline-derived CDR1 and CDR2 are SGHAT and FQNNGV. CDR3 sequence: CVSSLGTHTGETQYF. In DNA form, the CDR3 reads TGTGTCAGCAGCTTAGGGACCCACACCGGTGAGACCCAGTACTTC.

The chain carries TRBV12-3 or TRBV12-4 and TRBJ2-1; 8 bases are a match to TRBD2. After removal of 5 bases from V and 6 bases from J, the junction contained 18 bases not matched to a gene. The CDR3 has 18 residues. The DNA of the CDR3 is TGTGCCAGCAGTCGATCATCTGGGAGCGGGAGTCCCCTCAATGAGCAGTTCTTC. It codes for CASSRSSGSGSPLNEQFF.

On this clonotype itself: This may come from a read error, since a much larger clone is one base off. The gene calls are TRBV12-3 or TRBV12-4 and TRBJ2-1; 12 bases are shared with TRBD2. This CDR3 is built from 14 residues. Trimming took 6 bases from V and 7 from J; bases not matched to a gene: 4. The CDR3 region has the DNA TGTGCCAGCAGAAGACTAGCGGGAGTTAATGAGCAGTTCTTC. Amino acid sequence: CASRRLAGVNEQFF.

This chain connects TRBV24-1 to TRBJ2-7; D gene ambiguous. Trimming took 3 bases from V and 6 from J, leaving 8 bases between them. The CDR3 loop spans 12 amino acids. CDR1 and CDR2 (germline): KGHDR, SFDVKD. CDR3 sequence (DNA): TGTGCCACCAGTGATAGACTCGCCGAGCAGTACTTC. This gives the protein CATSDRLAEQYF.

The chain employs TRBV5-4 and TRBJ2-7; D call uncertain. This CDR3 is built from 14 residues. Germline CDR1 and CDR2: SGHNT and YYREEE (reference sequence). As DNA, the CDR3 is TGTGCCTGCAGCTTGGCCGGTTTCTCCTACGAGCAGTACGTC. Its translation is CACSLAGFSYEQYV.

Note on this clonotype: Sequence at one end of the junction differs from germline and may be a read error. This chain links TRBV11-2 with TRBJ2-1; weak D call: TRBD2 (5 bases). The CDR3 totals 14 residues. Germline CDR1 is SGHAT and CDR2 is FQNNGV. The CDR3 loop is CASSLGEGYNEQFF. The CDR3, as DNA: TGTGCCAGCAGTTTAGGAGAGGGTTACAATGAGCAGTTCTTT.

The gene calls are TRBV6-5 and TRBJ2-1; TRBD2 aligns across 8 bases. Trimming at V came to 7 bases and at J to 7 bases, leaving 12 bases not matched to a gene. CDR3 length equals 15 residues. Germline lookup yields CDR1 MNHEY and CDR2 SVGAGI. CDR3 sequence (DNA): TGTGCCAGCACTCCAGCGGGGACTAGTTCTAATGAGCAGTTCTTC. Translating it yields CASTPAGTSSNEQFF.

Comments on this clonotype: This could be a read error, since a much larger clone is one nucleotide away. The chain combines TRBV6-2 or TRBV6-3 with TRBJ2-1; the D gene could be TRBD1 or TRBD2 (6 bases each). The V end lost 2 bases, the J end lost 2 bases, and 16 bases lay between the germline ends. Germline V gene sequence: CDR1 MNHEY, CDR2 SVGEGT. The CDR3 runs to 17 residues. The CDR3: CASSYPLRGVTYNEQFF. CDR3 nucleotides: TGTGCCAGCAGTTACCCCCTTAGGGGGGTAACCTACAATGAGCAGTTCTTC.